The T cell receptor beta chain described here comes from a study of blood T cell repertoires in COVID-19. Study at large: T cells, B-cell-depleted T cells, or PBMCs provided the cDNA or gDNA that served as material.

In the authors' workflow: From reference gene primer amplification, estimates of nucleated cell counts were derived. Only in-frame clones appear in the TCRdb table, and some are missing; sequencing was by immunoSEQ multiplex PCR. The V and J calls and the clone size are those of that table, but D and trimming were determined from the DNA. The sample has 350,000 to 550,000 clones, about 85% seen once. Germline loops: CDR1 MDHEN, CDR2 SYDVKM. There are 15 residues in the CDR3. The V end was cut by 5 bases, the J end by 0 bases, with 11 bases between. This clone was detected only a few times. The sample taken for sequencing was PBMCs or T cells enriched from blood (not recorded which). The chain joins TRBV28 to TRBJ1-5; no definite D call. The clonotype comes from a young woman with acute COVID-19. The CDR3: CASSPRQDSNQPQHF. DNA for the CDR3: TGTGCCAGCAGTCCCCGCCAGGATAGCAATCAGCCCCAGCATTTT.